The rows below give T cell receptor beta chains drawn from one sample of a study of neurological immune-mediated disorders. TCRdb re-called the 5' RACE reads with MiXCR, one entry per CDR3 protein. The profile shows roughly 65,000 distinct CDR3 sequences, roughly 4.9% of them singletons. Source material: PBMCs. Receptors originate from a human donor with multiple sclerosis. The donor label of this sample is uncertain. Both conserved end residues are part of each CDR3. A D gene is named only where the DNA matches it firmly. Rows may omit the clone size; those that give it use once, few, many or a size class.

cdr3_length | j_call | clone_size | v_call | d_call | cdr3_nt | cdr3_aa
13 | TRBJ2-7 | many | TRBV7-8 | . | TGTGCCAGCAGCAAGGGACAATCCTACGAGCAGTACTTC | CASSKGQSYEQYF
13 | TRBJ2-1 | many | TRBV6-6 | . | TGTGCCAGCAGTAGTTGGACCAACAATGAGCAGTTCTTC | CASSSWTNNEQFF
14 | TRBJ2-1 | many | TRBV20-1 | . | TGCAGTGCAAGAGGCAGCCGGCTCGGGAATGAGCAGTTCTTC | CSARGSRLGNEQFF
11 | TRBJ2-3 | many | TRBV7-8 | . | TGTGCCAGCAGCTTTGGAGATACGCAGTATTTT | CASSFGDTQYF
12 | TRBJ1-4 | many | TRBV2 | . | TGTGCCAGCAGGTCCGGCTTCGAAAAACTGTTTTTT | CASRSGFEKLFF
14 | TRBJ1-1 | many | TRBV5-1 | . | TGCGCCAGCAGCTTGGCGGCAGAGAACACTGAAGCTTTCTTT | CASSLAAENTEAFF
15 | TRBJ2-7 | many | TRBV5-1 | . | TGCGCCAGCAGCGTTCAAGGGGGTCCAGGCTACGAGCAGTACTTC | CASSVQGGPGYEQYF
12 | TRBJ1-1 | . | TRBV2 | . | TGTGCCAAAACGGCGACAGCTGACGCGGCTTTCTTT | CAKTATADAAFF
17 | TRBJ1-2 | many | TRBV15 | . | TGTGCCACCAGCAGAGCTGCACTGGTGATGTCTGGCTATGGCTACACCTTC | CATSRAALVMSGYGYTF
15 | TRBJ1-6 | many | TRBV4-1 | . | TGCGCCAGCAGCCAAGAGGAGCAGGGTTTTTCACCCCTCCACTTT | CASSQEEQGFSPLHF
10 | TRBJ1-5 | many | TRBV6-6 | . | TGTGCCAGCGGTCAGGGCCCCCAGCATTTT | CASGQGPQHF
13 | TRBJ2-7 | many | TRBV5-5 | . | TGTGCCAGCAGACGGGACGGTTACTACGAGCAGTACTTC | CASRRDGYYEQYF
18 | TRBJ2-1 | many | TRBV4-1 | TRBD2 | TGCGCCAGCAGCCAAGATCCCGCCCCGGGGGGGCACTACAATGAGCAGTTCTTC | CASSQDPAPGGHYNEQFF
15 | TRBJ2-1 | . | TRBV4-1 | TRBD2 | TGCGCCAGCAGCCAAGAGAGACTAGCGGGCCGTGAGCAGTTCTTC | CASSQERLAGREQFF
15 | TRBJ2-2 | many | TRBV9 | TRBD2 | TGTGCCAGCAGCGTAGTCAGCGGGGGTACCGGGGAGCTGTTTTTT | CASSVVSGGTGELFF
13 | TRBJ1-1 | many | TRBV11-2 | . | TGTGCCAGCAGCTTAGCTCTAAACACTGAAGCTTTCTTT | CASSLALNTEAFF
12 | TRBJ1-1 | many | TRBV20-1 | . | TGCAGTGCTAGCGACGGGAACACTGAAGCTTTCTTT | CSASDGNTEAFF
17 | TRBJ2-3 | many | TRBV5-4 | . | TGTGCCAGCAGCCGTGGAACTCCCTATGGAGTAACAGATACGCAGTATTTT | CASSRGTPYGVTDTQYF
17 | TRBJ1-2 | many | TRBV27 | . | TGTGCCAGCAGTCCCCTCGGACAGAGGCGAACCCTCTATGGCTACACCTTC | CASSPLGQRRTLYGYTF
14 | TRBJ1-5 | many | TRBV4-1 | . | TGCGCCAGCAGCCAAGAGGAAGCGTATCAGCCCCAGCATTTT | CASSQEEAYQPQHF
14 | TRBJ2-2 | many | TRBV27 | . | TGTGCCAGCAGTTCCCCCGGGGGATCCGGGGAGCTGTTTTTT | CASSSPGGSGELFF
16 | TRBJ2-1 | many | TRBV20-1 | TRBD1 | TGCAGTGCTAGAGACCCGCGGGACAGGTACTACAATGAGCAGTTCTTC | CSARDPRDRYYNEQFF
16 | TRBJ2-3 | many | TRBV5-1 | . | TGCGCCAGCAGCGCCCGGGCAGGGGAGAGTGGAGATACGCAGTATTTT | CASSARAGESGDTQYF
13 | TRBJ1-1 | . | TRBV3-1 | . | TGTGCCAGCAGCCAGGCCATGAACATTGAAGCTTTCTTT | CASSQAMNIEAFF
12 | TRBJ2-7 | many | TRBV15 | . | TGTGCCACCAGCAGAGGTCTCTACGAGCAGTACTTC | CATSRGLYEQYF
11 | TRBJ1-3 | many | TRBV5-1 | . | TGCGCCAGCAGCTTGGGGGACACCATATATTTT | CASSLGDTIYF
17 | TRBJ2-1 | many | TRBV9 | TRBD2 | TGTGCCAGCAGCGTAGAGGGGACTAGCGGGGGGTACAATGAGCAGTTCTTC | CASSVEGTSGGYNEQFF
14 | TRBJ1-1 | . | TRBV10-2 | . | TGCGCCAGCAAACGGGGGGGGGTGAACACTGAAGCTTTCTTT | CASKRGGVNTEAFF
13 | TRBJ1-1 | many | TRBV6-5 | . | TGTGCCAGCAGGGGAGGGGATCTACGCAAAGCTTTCTTT | CASRGGDLRKAFF
16 | TRBJ2-7 | many | TRBV5-1 | . | TGCGCCAGCAGCGGGGGGGGCCGGAACCCATCCTACGAGCAGTACTTC | CASSGGGRNPSYEQYF
14 | TRBJ1-2 | many | TRBV6-1 | TRBD1 | TGTGCCATCTACCATACAGGGGGCGCGGAGGGCTACACCTTC | CAIYHTGGAEGYTF
15 | TRBJ2-1 | many | TRBV5-1 | TRBD2 | TGCGCCAGCAGGCGGCTAGCGGGGGGCGAATATGAGCAGTTCTTC | CASRRLAGGEYEQFF
14 | TRBJ1-1 | many | TRBV3-1 | . | TGTGCCAGCAGCCAAGTAGCAGCCGACACTGAAGCTTTCTTT | CASSQVAADTEAFF
16 | TRBJ1-2 | many | TRBV25-1 | TRBD1 | TGTGCCAGCAGCCCCCCCCCGGGACAGGGGACCCATGGCTACACCTTC | CASSPPPGQGTHGYTF
15 | TRBJ1-5 | many | TRBV6-5 | . | TGTGCCAGCAGTCCCGGACACTTTTCCAATCAGCCCCAGCATTTT | CASSPGHFSNQPQHF
15 | TRBJ2-5 | many | TRBV20-1 | . | TGCAGTGCTCGCCCCCTTGTGGGGGGCAGGGAGACCCAGTACTTC | CSARPLVGGRETQYF
14 | TRBJ2-3 | many | TRBV5-1 | . | TGCGCCAGCAGCTTGTGGCAGGGCACAGATACGCAGTATTTT | CASSLWQGTDTQYF
16 | TRBJ2-1 | many | TRBV19 | TRBD2 | TGTGCCAGCGCCAGGGGGGGAGGGACTAGCGAGAATGAGCAGTTCTTC | CASARGGGTSENEQFF
14 | TRBJ2-2 | many | TRBV7-2 | TRBD1 | TGTGCCAGCAGCCCCGGGACAGCGTCCGGGGAGCTGTTTTTT | CASSPGTASGELFF
15 | TRBJ1-2 | many | TRBV6-6 | . | TGTGCCAGCAGTTACTTCCCGGCACAGGGCTATGGCTACACCTTC | CASSYFPAQGYGYTF
14 | TRBJ2-1 | many | TRBV20-1 | TRBD2 | TGCAGTGCTAAAGCTTCGACTAGCGAAGTTCCCCAGTTCTTC | CSAKASTSEVPQFF
15 | TRBJ2-7 | many | TRBV20-1 | TRBD1 | TGCAGTGCTCCCGCCAACTTCAGGGGGCGCCACGAGCAGTACTTC | CSAPANFRGRHEQYF
13 | TRBJ1-5 | many | TRBV5-6 | . | TGTGCCAGCAGCACGGATGGCAATCAGCCCCAGCATTTT | CASSTDGNQPQHF